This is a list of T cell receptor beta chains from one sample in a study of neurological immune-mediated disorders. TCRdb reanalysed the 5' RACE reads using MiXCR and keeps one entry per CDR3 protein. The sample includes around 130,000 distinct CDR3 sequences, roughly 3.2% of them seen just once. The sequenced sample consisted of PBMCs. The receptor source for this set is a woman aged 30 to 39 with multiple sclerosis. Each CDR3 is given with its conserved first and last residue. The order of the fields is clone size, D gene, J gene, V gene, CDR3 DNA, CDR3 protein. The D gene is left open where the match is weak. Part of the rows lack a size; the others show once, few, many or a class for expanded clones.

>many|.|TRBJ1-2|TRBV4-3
TGCGCCAGCAGCCAAGCGAAAGGGGGTAGGGGTCATGGCTACACCTTC
CASSQAKGGRGHGYTF
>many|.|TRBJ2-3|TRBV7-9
TGTGCCAGCAGCTTAACTGGGGCCGTGAGCACAGATACGCAGTATTTT
CASSLTGAVSTDTQYF
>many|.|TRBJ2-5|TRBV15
TGTGCCACCAGCAGAGGTGGGGGGGCCCTTGAGACCCAGTACTTC
CATSRGGGALETQYF
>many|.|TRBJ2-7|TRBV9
TGTGCCAGCAGCGTAGGCTCAGGGATTGGTTTCGAGCAGTACTTC
CASSVGSGIGFEQYF
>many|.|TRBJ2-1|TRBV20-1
TGCAGTGCTAGATTTCTGAGCTCCTACAATGAGCAGTTCTTC
CSARFLSSYNEQFF
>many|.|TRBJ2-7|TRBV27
TGTGCCAGCAGTGGACAACCCTACGAGCAGTACTTC
CASSGQPYEQYF
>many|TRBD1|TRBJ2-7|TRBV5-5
TGTGCCAGCAGCTTGAATGACAGGGGCTCGTCCTACGAGCAGTACTTC
CASSLNDRGSSYEQYF
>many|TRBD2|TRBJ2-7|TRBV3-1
TGTGCCAGCAGCCATGCTAGCGGGGGCCCCTACGAGCAGTACTTC
CASSHASGGPYEQYF
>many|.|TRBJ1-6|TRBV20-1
TGCAGTGCTAGGTTTGGAGCATATAATTCACCCCTCCACTTT
CSARFGAYNSPLHF
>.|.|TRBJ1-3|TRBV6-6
TGTGCCAGCAGTAACACAGGGAGCTCTGGAAACACCATATATTTT
CASSNTGSSGNTIYF
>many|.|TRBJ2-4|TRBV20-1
TGCAGTGCTAGAGTGGTCGCCCCGACCAAAAACATTCAGTACTTC
CSARVVAPTKNIQYF
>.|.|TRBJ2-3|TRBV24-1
TGTGCCACCAGTGATTGGGGGGAAGATACGCAGTATTTT
CATSDWGEDTQYF
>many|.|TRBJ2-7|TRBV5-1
TGCGCCAGCAGCTTTAGGAGCTCCTACGAGCAGTACTTC
CASSFRSSYEQYF
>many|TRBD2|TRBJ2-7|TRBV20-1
TGCAGTGCTCCTTCGACTAGCGGGAGTTACGAGCAGTACTTC
CSAPSTSGSYEQYF
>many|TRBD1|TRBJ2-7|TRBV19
TGTGCCAGTAGTCAGATCTCGACAGGGGGGATGAACGAGCAGTACTTC
CASSQISTGGMNEQYF
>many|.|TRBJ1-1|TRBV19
TGTGCCAGTAGAACAGGTATGAACACTGAAGCTTTCTTT
CASRTGMNTEAFF
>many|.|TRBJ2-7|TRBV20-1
TGCAGTGCTGTATCCGACAACTACGAGCAGTACTTC
CSAVSDNYEQYF
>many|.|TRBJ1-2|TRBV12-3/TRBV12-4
TGTGCCAGCAGTTTATCGGCAGGGACTTATGGCTACACCTTC
CASSLSAGTYGYTF
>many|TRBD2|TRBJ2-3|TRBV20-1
TGCAGTGCCCGACCTAGCGGGAGTAGGACAGATACGCAGTATTTT
CSARPSGSRTDTQYF
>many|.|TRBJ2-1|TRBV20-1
TGCAGTGCCCATGAGAGGCTATTCTACAATGAGCAGTTCTTC
CSAHERLFYNEQFF